These 21 T cell receptor beta chains share one sample of origin, sequenced in a study of blood T cell repertoires in COVID-19. Libraries were prepared by immunoSEQ multiplex PCR; TCRdb keeps only in-frame clonotypes and omits some of them. Of roughly 59,000 clones listed, more than 75% are singletons. The sequencing sample was made of peripheral blood. Every receptor here comes from a man aged 80 or over with acute or convalescent COVID-19.

This clone was observed once. As DNA, the CDR3 is TGTGCCACCGAACAGGGGGCTGAGATCCCAGATACGCAGTATTTT. Residues: CATEQGAEIPDTQYF. The rearrangement links TRBV10-3 to TRBJ2-3; 9 bases are a match to TRBD1. This CDR3 comprises 15 residues. Trimming took 10 bases from V and 4 from J; bases not matched to a gene: 12. Germline-derived CDR1 and CDR2 are ENHRY and SYGVKD.

The chain has TRBV5-5 and TRBJ1-4, with 9 nucleotides matching TRBD1. V was clipped by 4 bases and J by 7 bases; unmatched bases: 17. The CDR3 covers 18 residues. CDR1 is SGHKS and CDR2 is YYEKEE in the germline V gene (reference sequence). Written as DNA, the CDR3 is TGTGCCAGCAGCCCGGCCGGGACAGGGTTTTTTTCAAGTGAAAAACTGTTTTTT. This translates into CASSPAGTGFFSSEKLFF.

This chain links TRBV7-9 with TRBJ1-4; D possibly corresponds to TRBD1 (5 bases). This CDR3 contains 15 residues. CDR1 and CDR2 from the germline V gene are SEHNR and FQNEAQ (reference sequence). V lost 7 bases to trimming and J lost 0 bases, with 12 bases between them. In DNA, the CDR3 is TGTGCCAGCAACCCAACGGGGGCAACTAATGAAAAACTGTTTTTT. It codes for CASNPTGATNEKLFF.

V usage is TRBV29-1 and J usage is TRBJ1-2; 7 bases are shared with TRBD1. V shed 6 bases, J shed 6 bases, and the junction held 4 bases outside the gene matches. The CDR3 is made up of 11 amino acids. Germline lookup yields CDR1 SQVTM and CDR2 ANQGSEA. Here the CDR3 reads CSVGTDDGYTF. Here the CDR3 DNA reads TGCAGCGTCGGGACAGACGATGGCTACACCTTC.

This rearrangement joins TRBV10-3 to TRBJ2-7; TRBD1 matches 9 bases. CDR1 and CDR2 from the germline V gene are ENHRY and SYGVKD. V dropped 7 bases and J dropped 0; count of bases not matched to a gene: 4. The CDR3 totals 14 residues. The CDR3 sequence is CAITQGQGSYEQYF. CDR3 bases: TGTGCCATCACCCAGGGACAGGGCTCCTACGAGCAGTACTTC.

The V call is TRBV14, the J call TRBJ1-1; D gene unclear. CDR3 size: 13 residues. Between the trimmed V and J ends, which lost 5 bases and 9 bases, there was a span of 16 bases. Germline V gives CDR1 SGHDN, CDR2 FVKESK. The CDR3 protein is CASSYTETSKAFF. The CDR3 DNA reads TGTGCCAGCAGCTATACAGAAACATCCAAAGCTTTCTTT.

This clone has just a few counts. This chain connects TRBV15 to TRBJ2-6; D unresolved. Looked up from germline, CDR1 is LNHNV and CDR2 is YYDKDF (reference sequence). The CDR3 runs to 16 residues. Trimming removed 1 base from V and 0 bases from J, with 7 bases in between. This CDR3 reads CATSRGPDSGANVLTF. DNA for the CDR3: TGTGCCACCAGCAGAGGGCCTGACTCTGGGGCCAACGTCCTGACTTTC.

This clone has only a few counts. V gene TRBV5-1 combines with J gene TRBJ2-5; 8 bases are a match to TRBD1. V was pared by 0 bases and J by 5 bases, with 9 bases of the junction left unmatched. CDR1 SGHRS and CDR2 YFSETQ come from the germline V gene. The CDR3 sequence is 16 residues long. The CDR3: CASSLVVRQGRETQYF. CDR3 coding DNA: TGCGCCAGCAGCTTGGTCGTAAGACAGGGGAGGGAGACCCAGTACTTC.

This chain uses TRBV5-1 with TRBJ1-2; D is perhaps TRBD1 (5 bases). Germline loops: CDR1 SGHRS, CDR2 YFSETQ. V lost 4 bases and J 5 bases, leaving 15 bases between the germline ends. CDR3 length: 14 residues. The CDR3 DNA follows: TGCGCCAGCAGCCCCACGGGGGATAATTATGGCTACACCTTC. Translated, it gives CASSPTGDNYGYTF.

The gene calls are TRBV24-1 and TRBJ2-1; 7 nucleotides agree with TRBD2. Trimming cost V 5 bases and J 4 bases; bases outside gene matches: 7. From germline, CDR1 is KGHDR and CDR2 SFDVKD. The CDR3 has 15 amino acids. CDR3 loop: CATSVPGLPYNEQFF. In DNA form, the CDR3 reads TGTGCCACCAGTGTTCCGGGACTACCTTACAATGAGCAGTTCTTC.

The chain combines TRBV27 with TRBJ1-5, with TRBD1 matching over 8 bases. The V and J ends lost 4 bases and 14 bases, in that order; junction bases with no gene match: 7. The CDR3 totals 12 residues. From germline, CDR1 is MNHEY and CDR2 SMNVEV (reference sequence). This CDR3 reads CASSSNRGSEHF. DNA for the CDR3: TGTGCCAGCAGTTCAAACAGGGGGTCTGAGCATTTT.

CDR3 DNA sequence: TGTGCCAGCAGCTATGGTGTGACAGCGGGGGAGACCCAGTACTTC. This codes for CASSYGVTAGETQYF. The rearrangement joins TRBV5-4 to TRBJ2-5; TRBD2 aligns across 7 bases. The CDR3 consists of 15 residues. Germline CDR1 reads SGHNT; CDR2 reads YYREEE (reference sequence). Unmatched junction bases numbered 10, after V lost 3 bases and J lost 5 bases.

The gene calls are TRBV13 and TRBJ2-1; TRBD2 might be the D (6 bases). The V gene lost 2 bases and the J gene lost 9 bases, with 17 bases spanning the gap. CDR1 is PRHDT and CDR2 is FYEKMQ in the germline V gene (reference sequence). The CDR3 spans 15 residues. CDR3 loop: CASSLFREWPGEQFF. The CDR3 region has the DNA TGTGCCAGCAGCTTATTCCGGGAGTGGCCGGGTGAGCAGTTCTTC.

This chain connects TRBV4-2 to TRBJ1-3, with a possible D match to TRBD1 (6 bases). V was trimmed by 4 bases and J by 0 bases, leaving 16 bases between them. This CDR3 comprises 17 residues. Germline V gives CDR1 LGHNA, CDR2 YNFKEQ. The CDR3 spells CASSPGQSTISGNTIYF. CDR3 nucleotide sequence: TGTGCCAGCAGCCCCGGACAGTCCACGATCTCTGGAAACACCATATATTTT.

The V and J genes are TRBV19 and TRBJ1-1, with 7 nucleotides matching TRBD1. Germline assignment: CDR1 LNHDA and CDR2 SQIVND (reference sequence). There are 14 residues in the CDR3. V lost 6 bases to trimming and J lost 1 base; unmatched junction nucleotides: 5. The CDR3 nucleotides are TGTGCCAGTAGAGACAGGGCAGGGAACACTGAAGCTTTCTTT. Encoded protein: CASRDRAGNTEAFF.

The chain has TRBV10-1 and TRBJ1-2; D uncertain. The CDR3 covers 13 residues. Trimming removed 2 bases at V and 2 bases at J, with 6 bases between. Germline-derived CDR1 and CDR2 are WNHNN and SYGVQD (reference sequence). Here the CDR3 reads CASSETENYGYTF. CDR3 in DNA: TGCGCCAGCAGTGAGACAGAGAACTATGGCTACACCTTC.

This clone was seen once. The rearrangement joins TRBV6-5 to TRBJ1-1; tentatively, D is TRBD1 (5 bases). The CDR3 is made up of 14 amino acids. V lost 2 bases and J lost 4, with 11 bases in between. Germline V CDR1 and CDR2: MNHEY, SVGAGI. The DNA of the CDR3 is TGTGCCAGCAGTTACACGGGGGACCGCACTGAAGCTTTCTTT. Translation gives CASSYTGDRTEAFF.

The chain links TRBV5-4 to TRBJ1-1, with 7 bases lining up with TRBD1. Trimming at V came to 3 bases and at J to 2 bases, leaving 4 bases not matched to a gene. The CDR3 consists of 14 residues. Germline V gives CDR1 SGHNT, CDR2 YYREEE (reference sequence). CDR3 nucleotides: TGTGCCAGCAGCTACCAGGGGGGAAACACTGAAGCTTTCTTT. Translation gives CASSYQGGNTEAFF.

The V call is TRBV10-2, the J call TRBJ2-3, with TRBD2 identical over 7 bases. J was trimmed by 3 bases and V by 6 bases; bases with no gene match: 6. The CDR3 has 14 amino acids. Germline V gene data show CDR1 as WSHSY and CDR2 as SAAADI. The CDR3 coding sequence is TGCGCCAGCAGCTCCGCGGGAGCGACAGATACGCAGTATTTT. It yields the protein CASSSAGATDTQYF.

J is TRBJ2-7 and V is TRBV7-8, with D hard to call. This CDR3 has 13 residues. Trimming stripped 4 bases from V and 3 bases from J, with 10 bases between. Per germline, CDR1 SGHVS and CDR2 FQNEAQ. The CDR3 loop is CASSSPLNYEQYF. In DNA form, the CDR3 reads TGTGCCAGCAGCTCCCCACTCAACTACGAGCAGTACTTC. The whole variable domain, filled in from reference TRBV7-8 and TRBJ2-7, reads GAGVSQSPRYKVAKRGQDVALRCDPISGHVSLFWYQQALGQGPEFLTYFQNEAQLDKSGLPSDRFFAERPEGSVSTLKIQRTQQEDSAVYLCASSSPLNYEQYFGPGTRLTVT.

This clone was picked up one time. This CDR3 is also generated by other DNA sequences in the sample. The chain joins TRBV11-2 to TRBJ1-5, with D possibly TRBD1 on 6 matching bases. The CDR3 length is 14 residues. Trimming shortened V by 0 bases and J by 5 bases, and 8 bases separated the two germline ends. From germline, CDR1 is SGHAT and CDR2 FQNNGV. In DNA form, the CDR3 reads TGTGCCAGCAGCTTAGACAGGGGTGATCAGCCCCAGCATTTT. Encoded protein: CASSLDRGDQPQHF.